A single sample is the source of the 11 T cell receptor beta chains below, sequenced in a study of CD8 T cells in Susac syndrome. 0.5 to 1 ug RNA was reverse transcribed with random hexamers. Each CDR3 protein is one row after TCRdb ran MiXCR on the immunoSEQ multiplex PCR reads. Of 250,000 to 300,000 distinct CDR3 sequences in the sample, approximately 84% were seen once. The material sequenced was CD8+ T cells from PBMCs. The receptor set was obtained from a human donor with multiple sclerosis.

This chain connects TRBV21-1 to TRBJ1-1; TRBD1, the table's D call, was not compared with the DNA. TRBV21-1 has pseudogene status. This CDR3 is built from 16 residues. CDR3 in DNA: TGTGCCAGCAGCATAAATGCGACAGGGATCGACACTGAAGCTTTCTTT. Its protein is CASSINATGIDTEAFF.

This clonotype was seen only once. The genes are TRBV28 and TRBJ2-7, with 8 positions matching TRBD1. The CDR3 is 15 amino acids. J lost 4 bases, V lost 7 bases, and 12 bases had no gene match. CDR1 and CDR2 from the germline V gene are MDHEN and SYDVKM. CDR3 in amino acids: CASTDSQGAFYEQYF. DNA for the CDR3: TGTGCCAGCACTGACTCTCAGGGGGCTTTTTACGAGCAGTACTTC.

The V gene is TRBV3-1, the J gene TRBJ2-5, with D possibly being TRBD1 (5 bases). This CDR3 is 14 amino acids long. Per germline, CDR1 LGHDT and CDR2 YNNKEL (reference sequence). Trimming pared 0 bases from V and 4 bases from J, leaving 9 bases between. CDR3 residues: CASSQETAVETQYF. CDR3 nucleotide sequence: TGTGCCAGCAGCCAAGAGACAGCCGTAGAGACCCAGTACTTC.

The genes are TRBV7-6 and TRBJ2-1; 11 nucleotides match TRBD2. The CDR3 is made up of 16 amino acids. Germline loops: CDR1 SGHVS, CDR2 FNYEAQ. With V trimmed by 0 bases and J by 10 bases, 8 bases remained unmatched. For the CDR3, the DNA is TGTGCCAGCAGCTTAGCGGTAGCGGGAGGGCCTCGAGAGCAGTTCTTC. Encoded protein: CASSLAVAGGPREQFF.

Notes on this clonotype: An end of the junction differs from the germline gene, which may be a read error. V and J are TRBV10-3 and TRBJ1-5; no clear D gene. Germline V lookup: CDR1 ENHRY, CDR2 SYGVKD. CDR3 length equals 17 residues. The CDR3 bases are TGTGACATCAGTGAGTCGATCTCTGAGACCGGGTATCAGCCCCAGCATTTT. Translation gives CDISESISETGYQPQHF.

The V call is TRBV25-1, the J call TRBJ2-1, with D perhaps TRBD2 (5 bases). Trimming stripped 2 bases from V and 9 bases from J, with 11 bases between. This CDR3 has 13 amino acids. Per the germline V gene, CDR1 is MGHDK and CDR2 is SYGVNS. This chain's CDR3 is CASSETERAEQFF. The CDR3, as DNA: TGTGCCAGCAGTGAAACCGAGAGGGCTGAGCAGTTCTTC.

The chain is built from TRBV3-1 and TRBJ1-2; D remains ambiguous. Looked up from germline, CDR1 is LGHDT and CDR2 is YNNKEL (reference sequence). Trimming shortened V by 0 bases and J by 6 bases, and 11 bases separated the two germline ends. The CDR3 is 14 residues long. CDR3 residues: CASSQDGIGDGYTF. The CDR3, as DNA: TGTGCCAGCAGCCAAGATGGTATTGGGGATGGCTACACCTTC. The whole variable domain, filled in from reference TRBV3-1 and TRBJ1-2, reads DTAVSQTPKYLVTQMGNDKSIKCEQNLGHDTMYWYKQDSKKFLKIMFSYNNKELIINETVPNRFSPKSPDKAHLNLHINSLELGDSAVYFCASSQDGIGDGYTFGSGTRLTVV.

V is TRBV20-1 and J is TRBJ2-7; 12 bases line up with TRBD2. Germline V gives CDR1 DFQATT, CDR2 SNEGSKA (reference sequence). The CDR3 is 14 residues long. With V trimmed by 1 base and J by 6 bases, 4 bases remained unmatched. CDR3 in amino acids: CSARVLGLAGEQYF. For the CDR3, the DNA is TGCAGTGCTAGAGTGCTGGGACTAGCGGGCGAGCAGTACTTC.

This clonotype was found a few times. V usage is TRBV11-2 and J usage is TRBJ2-7; no clear D. V was pared by 3 bases and J by 2 bases, with 8 bases between. This CDR3 contains 13 residues. Germline CDR1 and CDR2: SGHAT and FQNNGV. The CDR3 reads CASSFGHPYEQYF. The CDR3 region has the DNA TGTGCCAGCAGCTTTGGGCACCCCTACGAGCAGTACTTC. Full variable domain (missing parts from reference TRBV11-2 and TRBJ2-7): EAGVAQSPRYKIIEKRQSVAFWCNPISGHATLYWYQQILGQGPKLLIQFQNNGVVDDSQLPKDRFSAERLKGVDSTLKIQPAKLEDSAVYLCASSFGHPYEQYFGPGTRLTVT.

The chain is built from TRBV4-1 and TRBJ2-1, with D unclear. With 1 base removed from V and 8 bases from J, the gap between germline ends came to 12 bases. Germline loops: CDR1 MGHRA, CDR2 YSYEKL. This CDR3 is 14 amino acids long. CDR3 in DNA: TGCGCCAGCAGCCAAGTCCGAGCACCGGATGAGCAGTTCTTC. It encodes CASSQVRAPDEQFF.

This clonotype was seen a single time. CDR3 in DNA: TGTGCCAGCAGCGCAAAGCAGGGGGCGAAAAACACCATATATTTT. Its protein is CASSAKQGAKNTIYF. This chain connects TRBV7-2 to TRBJ1-3, with 8 bases matching TRBD1. CDR3 size: 15 residues. Germline V CDR1 and CDR2: SGHTA, FQGNSA. With V trimmed by 5 bases and J by 6 bases, 9 bases remained unmatched.